The sequence of this TCR beta chain was determined in a study of cytomegalovirus exposure and HLA in healthy donors. Overall study findings and caveats: Subsequent analysis found a tendency for first-cohort TCR clusters to co-occur within the 110 or so validation repertoires. CMV antigen specificity was confirmed in vitro for three CMV-associated chains. It was about 150 TCR beta chains that were listed as cytomegalovirus-associated.

The CDR3 is made up of 15 amino acids. CDR1 MGHDK and CDR2 SYGVNS come from the germline V gene. V was shortened by 6 bases and J by 0 bases, with 9 bases between the two germline ends. Assay: immunoSEQ multiplex PCR; the TCRdb copy retains only in-frame clones and omits some. The sample lists a few hundred thousand clones, approximately 88% occurring once. This clone has just one count. Its antigen remains unidentified. Sequencing used PBMCs. The receptor's source is a man between 25 and 39 years old in good health and CMV-seronegative. The chain has TRBV25-1 and TRBJ2-6, with D perhaps TRBD1 (6 bases). CDR3 sequence (DNA): TGTGCCAGCAGAGGGGACAACTCTGGGGCCAACGTCCTGACTTTC. Protein: CASRGDNSGANVLTF.